Below are 29 T cell receptor beta chains sequenced from a single sample in a study of cytomegalovirus exposure and HLA in healthy donors (dated by TCRdb to the late 2010s). Library preparation employed the immunoSEQ multiplex PCR assay. A mixture of 60 forward primers for TCR Vbeta segments and 13 reverse primers for TCR Jbeta segments was used in the multiplex PCR. Drawn from immuneACCESS, this table holds only the in-frame rearrangements with V and J called that TCRdb kept. Clones are partly lost; checked studies trace under half to an unresolved V gene and leave the rest unexplained. For this sample, the table gives around 120,000 clones. The top ten constitute around 0.6% of the sample. The sequencing input was PBMCs. Source of these receptors: a man aged 45-60 years in good health and CMV-seronegative.

The chain recombines TRBV10-2 with TRBJ2-4, with TRBD2 matching 9 bases. Germline lookup yields CDR1 WSHSY and CDR2 SAAADI. This CDR3 has 14 residues. V shed 6 bases and J 6 bases; nucleotides not matched to a gene: 6. Written as DNA, the CDR3 is TGCGCCAGCAGGACAGCGGGAGGTGGAAACATTCAGTACTTC. Translation: CASRTAGGGNIQYF.

J is TRBJ2-4 and V is TRBV5-5; 8 bases align to TRBD2. This CDR3 spans 16 amino acids. Germline CDR1 is SGHKS and CDR2 is YYEKEE (reference sequence). With V trimmed by 4 bases and J by 8 bases, 14 bases remained unmatched. This CDR3 reads CASSTTPGLVGYIQYF. CDR3 in DNA: TGTGCCAGCAGCACAACGCCGGGACTAGTGGGTTACATTCAGTACTTC.

V is TRBV6-5 and J is TRBJ2-7, with unresolved D. Trimming cost V 4 bases and J 6 bases, with 16 bases left between them. Germline V gives CDR1 MNHEY, CDR2 SVGAGI. The CDR3 runs 14 residues. The CDR3 loop is CASSFWQQATEQYF. In nucleotides, the CDR3 is TGTGCCAGCAGTTTTTGGCAGCAAGCGACCGAGCAGTACTTC.

The rearrangement links TRBV4-3 to TRBJ1-6; a weak D match, TRBD1 (6 bases). The germline CDR1 and CDR2 sequences are LGHNA and YSLEER. V gave up 4 bases and J gave up 6 bases, with 13 bases separating them. CDR3 length: 15 amino acids. This chain's CDR3 is CASSPLQGFNSPLHF. As DNA, the CDR3 is TGCGCCAGCAGCCCACTACAGGGTTTTAATTCACCCCTCCACTTT.

This chain connects TRBV4-3 to TRBJ2-1; 9 nucleotides agree with TRBD1. The CDR3 spans 15 residues. Germline values: CDR1 LGHNA, CDR2 YSLEER. V trimming: 0 bases; J trimming: 3 bases; junction bases outside the gene matches: 0. The CDR3 spells CASSQEGQGYNEQFF. CDR3 nucleotide sequence: TGCGCCAGCAGCCAAGAGGGACAGGGCTACAATGAGCAGTTCTTC.

J is TRBJ2-2 and V is TRBV18; a possible D gene is TRBD2 (5 bases). This CDR3 spans 16 amino acids. Germline lookup yields CDR1 KGHSH and CDR2 LQKENI. The V end lost 0 bases, the J end lost 7 bases, and 15 bases lay between the germline ends. The CDR3 DNA reads TGTGCCAGCTCACCACCGAGGTTCGGGGTCGGCGGGGAGCTGTTTTTT. This codes for CASSPPRFGVGGELFF.

The chain is built from TRBV7-2 and TRBJ2-7, with TRBD2 matching 15 bases. After removal of 1 base from V and 8 bases from J, the junction contained 3 bases not matched to a gene. CDR1 is SGHTA and CDR2 is FQGNSA in the germline V gene. The CDR3 runs to 15 residues. The CDR3 loop reads CASSLVGLAGGQQYF. CDR3 coding DNA: TGTGCCAGCAGCTTAGTGGGACTAGCGGGAGGACAGCAGTACTTC.

V and J are TRBV6-5 and TRBJ1-2; maybe TRBD1 (5 bases). The germline V gene encodes CDR1 MNHEY and CDR2 SVGAGI. The CDR3 runs 15 residues. The V end lost 2 bases, the J end lost 8 bases, and 18 bases lay between the germline ends. CDR3 sequence: CASSYEPRDAGGYTF. CDR3 in DNA: TGTGCCAGCAGTTACGAGCCCCGGGACGCGGGGGGCTACACCTTC.

This chain uses TRBV18 with TRBJ2-1; D might be TRBD1 or TRBD2, each matching 7 bases. This CDR3 is 16 amino acids long. V lost 6 bases to trimming and J lost 0 bases, with 15 bases between them. CDR1 KGHSH and CDR2 LQKENI come from the germline V gene. Written as DNA, the CDR3 is TGTGCCAGCTCCCCAGGGGGGGGCAGCTCCTACAATGAGCAGTTCTTC. It encodes CASSPGGGSSYNEQFF.

The chain uses TRBV2 and TRBJ2-7; tentative D call: TRBD1 (5 bases). V was shortened by 6 bases and J by 2 bases, with 11 bases between the two germline ends. The CDR3 totals 13 residues. Germline CDR1 SNHLY, CDR2 FYNNEI. Written as DNA, the CDR3 is TGTGCCAGCAGACCGACAGTCACCTACGAGCAGTACTTC. Its protein product is CASRPTVTYEQYF.

The V call is TRBV5-4, the J call TRBJ2-2; perhaps TRBD2 as D (6 bases). The V end was cut by 2 bases, the J end by 4 bases, with 12 bases between. This CDR3 region has 15 residues. Germline V CDR1 and CDR2: SGHNT, YYREEE (reference sequence). The CDR3 sequence is CASSFRRDSTGELFF. The CDR3 coding sequence is TGTGCCAGCAGCTTTCGCCGGGACTCCACCGGGGAGCTGTTTTTT.

The rearrangement joins TRBV20-1 to TRBJ1-4; no clear D gene. The CDR3 loop spans 11 amino acids. V was shortened by 6 bases and J by 2 bases, with 4 bases between the two germline ends. Germline V lookup: CDR1 DFQATT, CDR2 SNEGSKA (reference sequence). The CDR3 nucleotides are TGCAGTGCGGAGACTAATGAAAAACTGTTTTTT. This sequence encodes CSAETNEKLFF.

The rearrangement links TRBV7-6 to TRBJ2-1, with 7 bases aligning to TRBD2. Germline V gene lookup returns CDR1 SGHVS and CDR2 FNYEAQ. J lost 10 bases, V lost 1 base, and 4 bases had no gene match. The CDR3 length is 13 residues. In DNA form, the CDR3 reads TGTGCCAGCAGCTTAGAGCGGGGAGCGGAGCAGTTCTTC. The encoded protein is CASSLERGAEQFF. Variable domain in full (rest from reference TRBV7-6 and TRBJ2-1): GAGVSQSPRYKVTKRGQDVALRCDPISGHVSLYWYRQALGQGPEFLTYFNYEAQQDKSGLPNDRFSAERPEGSISTLTIQRTEQRDSAMYRCASSLERGAEQFFGPGTRLTVL.

The V call is TRBV25-1, the J call TRBJ1-1; TRBD1 matches 9 bases. This CDR3 spans 15 amino acids. With V trimmed by 1 base and J by 5 bases, 5 bases remained unmatched. The germline V gene encodes CDR1 MGHDK and CDR2 SYGVNS. CDR3 sequence reads: CASSEWGTGKTEAFF. The CDR3 DNA is TGTGCCAGCAGTGAATGGGGGACAGGGAAGACTGAAGCTTTCTTT.

The chain employs TRBV18 and TRBJ1-2, with unresolved D. This CDR3 spans 13 amino acids. Between the trimmed V and J ends, which lost 3 bases and 4 bases, there was a span of 9 bases. CDR1 and CDR2 (germline): KGHSH, LQKENI. For the CDR3, the DNA is TGTGCCAGCTCACCCGACTATGTCTATGGCTACACCTTC. This translates into CASSPDYVYGYTF.

The chain recombines TRBV5-1 with TRBJ2-5; D might be TRBD2 (6 bases). The CDR3 runs 13 residues. The ends were cut back, 9 bases at V and 1 base at J, with 13 bases in the middle. Germline-derived CDR1 and CDR2 are SGHRS and YFSETQ. As DNA, the CDR3 is TGCGCCACCGCGACTAGAACCCAAGAGACCCAGTACTTC. Protein sequence: CATATRTQETQYF.

The chain is built from TRBV7-2 and TRBJ2-7, with 11 nucleotides matching TRBD1. V lost 0 bases to trimming and J lost 6 bases; unmatched junction nucleotides: 7. Germline CDR1 is SGHTA and CDR2 is FQGNSA. The CDR3 covers 16 residues. The CDR3 DNA follows: TGTGCCAGCAGCTTAGCAACCGGGACAGGGGGTGCCGAGCAGTACTTC. This gives the protein CASSLATGTGGAEQYF.

The CDR3 spells CASSQRRGDTQYF. DNA for the CDR3: TGCGCCAGCAGCCAACGCAGGGGGGATACGCAGTATTTT. V gene TRBV4-3 combines with J gene TRBJ2-3; 7 positions agree with TRBD1. The germline gives CDR1 LGHNA, CDR2 YSLEER. The CDR3 runs 13 residues. V lost 2 bases to trimming and J lost 6 bases; unmatched junction nucleotides: 2.

The chain carries TRBV7-2 and TRBJ1-2; 7 bases map to TRBD1. V was clipped by 6 bases and J by 4 bases; unmatched bases: 5. This CDR3 has 13 residues. CDR1 SGHTA and CDR2 FQGNSA come from the germline V gene. The CDR3 spells CASSVDRVYGYTF. The CDR3 coding sequence is TGTGCCAGCAGTGTAGACAGGGTCTATGGCTACACCTTC.

The V and J genes are TRBV18 and TRBJ2-5, with D unclear. Germline values: CDR1 KGHSH, CDR2 LQKENI. The V gene lost 4 bases and the J gene lost 1 base, with 13 bases spanning the gap. The CDR3 consists of 15 residues. The CDR3 DNA reads TGTGCCAGCTCACTCTCCAGGCTCACCCAAGAGACCCAGTACTTC. Protein: CASSLSRLTQETQYF.

This chain joins TRBV7-9 and TRBJ1-2; D is perhaps TRBD1 (5 bases). Per the germline V gene, CDR1 is SEHNR and CDR2 is FQNEAQ (reference sequence). The CDR3 contains 14 residues. V was shortened by 5 bases and J by 4 bases, with 14 bases between the two germline ends. CDR3 coding DNA: TGTGCCAGCAGCCCGACCCAGGGTTCCTATGGCTACACCTTC. Translation: CASSPTQGSYGYTF. Drawing the rest from reference TRBV7-9 and TRBJ1-2, the complete variable domain is DTGVSQNPRHKITKRGQNVTFRCDPISEHNRLYWYRQTLGQGPEFLTYFQNEAQLEKSRLLSDRFSAERPKGSFSTLEIQRTEQGDSAMYLCASSPTQGSYGYTFGSGTRLTVV.

The chain uses TRBV20-1 and TRBJ1-2; D is undetermined. The CDR3 extends over 11 amino acids. Germline V gene sequence: CDR1 DFQATT, CDR2 SNEGSKA (reference sequence). Trimming left V 6 bases short and J 3 bases short, with 8 bases between. The DNA of the CDR3 is TGCAGTGCCGTCACAGACTATGGCTACACCTTC. Its protein is CSAVTDYGYTF.

The V call is TRBV11-2, the J call TRBJ1-2; possible D gene TRBD1, 6 bases. The germline CDR1 and CDR2 sequences are SGHAT and FQNNGV. This CDR3 contains 14 residues. The V and J ends lost 7 bases and 6 bases respectively, with 18 bases between them. The CDR3 region is CASTRGGYDHGYTF. The CDR3 DNA sequence: TGTGCCAGCACCCGAGGGGGTTATGACCATGGCTACACCTTC.

This chain uses TRBV30 with TRBJ2-4; D is perhaps TRBD1 (6 bases). The germline V gene encodes CDR1 GTSNPN and CDR2 SVGIG (reference sequence). This CDR3 spans 13 amino acids. V was trimmed by 2 bases and J by 7 bases, leaving 12 bases between them. CDR3 sequence: CAWSIVQGNIQYF. The CDR3 DNA reads TGTGCCTGGAGTATTGTACAGGGTAACATTCAGTACTTC. Full variable domain (rest looked up from reference TRBV30 and TRBJ2-4): SQTIHQWPATLVQPVGSPLSLECTVEGTSNPNLYWYRQAAGRGLQLLFYSVGIGQISSEVPQNLSASRPQDRQFILSSKKLLLSDSGFYLCAWSIVQGNIQYFGAGTRLSVL.

The chain couples TRBV7-9 to TRBJ2-2; D perhaps matches TRBD1 (5 bases). CDR1 and CDR2 from the germline V gene are SEHNR and FQNEAQ (reference sequence). V lost 1 base, J lost 5 bases, and 11 bases lay in between. The CDR3 spans 15 residues. The CDR3 here is CASSLDYGATGELFF. The CDR3 DNA follows: TGTGCCAGCAGCTTAGATTATGGGGCTACCGGGGAGCTGTTTTTT. Looking up the rest from reference TRBV7-9 and TRBJ2-2 gives the full variable domain: DTGVSQNPRHKITKRGQNVTFRCDPISEHNRLYWYRQTLGQGPEFLTYFQNEAQLEKSRLLSDRFSAERPKGSFSTLEIQRTEQGDSAMYLCASSLDYGATGELFFGEGSRLTVL.

This chain connects TRBV11-2 to TRBJ1-2; TRBD1 matches at 8 bases. J gave up 5 bases and V 5 bases, and 10 bases lay outside the gene matches. The CDR3 has 15 residues. Germline assignment: CDR1 SGHAT and CDR2 FQNNGV. This chain's CDR3 is CASSHFGQGHYGYTF. CDR3 DNA sequence: TGTGCCAGCAGCCATTTTGGACAGGGACATTATGGCTACACCTTC.

The chain employs TRBV2 and TRBJ2-7, with D tentatively TRBD2 (5 bases). Germline V gives CDR1 SNHLY, CDR2 FYNNEI. Trimming shortened V by 2 bases and J by 2 bases, and 7 bases separated the two germline ends. The CDR3 is 13 residues long. The CDR3 DNA reads TGTGCCAGCAGTGAAAGCGGCCCCTACGAGCAGTACTTC. Its translation is CASSESGPYEQYF.

The V call is TRBV30, the J call TRBJ1-3; the match to TRBD1 covers 9 bases. CDR3 size: 15 residues. Per the germline V gene, CDR1 is GTSNPN and CDR2 is SVGIG (reference sequence). The ends lost 5 bases at V and 3 bases at J; junction bases unmatched: 8. The DNA of the CDR3 is TGTGCCTGGCATCCGGGACAGGGTGATGGAAACACCATATATTTT. This codes for CAWHPGQGDGNTIYF.

The rearrangement uses TRBV5-1 and TRBJ2-6, with no clear D. This CDR3 region has 16 residues. V shed 0 bases and J shed 0 bases, with 7 bases lying between them. Germline V gene data show CDR1 as SGHRS and CDR2 as YFSETQ. The CDR3 here is CASSLVEASGANVLTF. The CDR3 region has the DNA TGCGCCAGCAGCTTGGTAGAAGCCTCTGGGGCCAACGTCCTGACTTTC.